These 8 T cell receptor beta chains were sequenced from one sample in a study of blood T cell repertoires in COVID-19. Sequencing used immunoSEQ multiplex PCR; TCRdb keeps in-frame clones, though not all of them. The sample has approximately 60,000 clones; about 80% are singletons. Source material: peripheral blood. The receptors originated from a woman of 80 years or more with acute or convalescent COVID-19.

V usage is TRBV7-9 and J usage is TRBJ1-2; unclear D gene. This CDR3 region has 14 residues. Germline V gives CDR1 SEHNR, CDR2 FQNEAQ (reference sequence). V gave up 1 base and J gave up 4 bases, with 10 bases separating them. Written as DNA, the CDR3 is TGTGCCAGCAGCTTAGAAGCGCCAGCCTATGGCTACACCTTC. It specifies CASSLEAPAYGYTF.

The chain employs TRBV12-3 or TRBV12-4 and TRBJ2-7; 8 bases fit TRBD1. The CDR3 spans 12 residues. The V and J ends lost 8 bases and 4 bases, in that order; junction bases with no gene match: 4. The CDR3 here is CASAGGAYEQYF. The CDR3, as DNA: TGTGCCAGCGCAGGGGGCGCGTACGAGCAGTACTTC.

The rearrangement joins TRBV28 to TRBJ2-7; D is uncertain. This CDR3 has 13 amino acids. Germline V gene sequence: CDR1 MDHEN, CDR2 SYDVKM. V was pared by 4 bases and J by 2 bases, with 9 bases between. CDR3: CASSSFIAYEQYF. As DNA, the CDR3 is TGTGCCAGCAGTTCTTTTATAGCCTACGAGCAGTACTTC. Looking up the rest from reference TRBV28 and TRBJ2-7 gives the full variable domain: DVKVTQSSRYLVKRTGEKVFLECVQDMDHENMFWYRQDPGLGLRLIYFSYDVKMKEKGDIPEGYSVSREKKERFSLILESASTNQTSMYLCASSSFIAYEQYFGPGTRLTVT.

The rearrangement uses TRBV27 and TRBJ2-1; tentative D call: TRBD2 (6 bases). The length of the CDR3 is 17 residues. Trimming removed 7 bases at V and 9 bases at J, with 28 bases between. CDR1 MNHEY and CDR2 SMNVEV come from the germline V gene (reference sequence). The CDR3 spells CASTKVARASGVGEQFF. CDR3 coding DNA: TGTGCCAGCACGAAAGTAGCTCGAGCGTCGGGAGTTGGTGAGCAGTTCTTC.

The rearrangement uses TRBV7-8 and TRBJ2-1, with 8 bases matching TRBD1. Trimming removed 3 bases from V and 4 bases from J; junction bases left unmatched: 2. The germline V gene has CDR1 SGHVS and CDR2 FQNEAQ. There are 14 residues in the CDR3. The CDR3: CASSLGQAYNEQFF. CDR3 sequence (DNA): TGTGCCAGCAGCTTGGGACAGGCTTACAATGAGCAGTTCTTC. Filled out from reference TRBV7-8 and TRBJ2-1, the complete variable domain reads GAGVSQSPRYKVAKRGQDVALRCDPISGHVSLFWYQQALGQGPEFLTYFQNEAQLDKSGLPSDRFFAERPEGSVSTLKIQRTQQEDSAVYLCASSLGQAYNEQFFGPGTRLTVL.

CDR3 sequence reads: CAWRGGNNSPLHF. The CDR3 bases are TGTGCCTGGAGGGGGGGGAACAATTCACCCCTCCACTTT. The chain is built from TRBV30 and TRBJ1-6; D possibly corresponds to TRBD1 (5 bases). CDR1 and CDR2 from the germline V gene are GTSNPN and SVGIG (reference sequence). This CDR3 has 13 amino acids. V dropped 3 bases and J dropped 7 bases, with 10 bases sitting between them.

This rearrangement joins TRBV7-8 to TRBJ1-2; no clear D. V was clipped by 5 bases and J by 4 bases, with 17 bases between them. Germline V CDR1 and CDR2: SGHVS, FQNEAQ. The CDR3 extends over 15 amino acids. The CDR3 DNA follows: TGTGCCAGCAGCCCGCTCTCGGGTGTCAGCTATGGCTACACCTTC. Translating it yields CASSPLSGVSYGYTF.

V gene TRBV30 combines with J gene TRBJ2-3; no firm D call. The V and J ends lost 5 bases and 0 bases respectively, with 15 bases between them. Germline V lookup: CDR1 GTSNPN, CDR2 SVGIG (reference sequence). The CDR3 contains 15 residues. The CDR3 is CAWCPGLTSTDTQYF. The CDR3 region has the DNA TGTGCCTGGTGCCCAGGCCTAACTAGCACAGATACGCAGTATTTT.